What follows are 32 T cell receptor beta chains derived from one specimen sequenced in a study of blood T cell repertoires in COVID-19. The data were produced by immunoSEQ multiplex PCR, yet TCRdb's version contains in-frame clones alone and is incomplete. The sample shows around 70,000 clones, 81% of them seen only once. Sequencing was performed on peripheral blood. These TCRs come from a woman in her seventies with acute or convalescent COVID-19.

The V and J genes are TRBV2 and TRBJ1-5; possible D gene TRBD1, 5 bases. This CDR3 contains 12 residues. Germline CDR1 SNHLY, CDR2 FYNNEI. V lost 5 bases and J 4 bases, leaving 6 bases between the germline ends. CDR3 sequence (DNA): TGTGCCAGCAGTCGACAGAATCAGCCCCAGCATTTT. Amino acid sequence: CASSRQNQPQHF.

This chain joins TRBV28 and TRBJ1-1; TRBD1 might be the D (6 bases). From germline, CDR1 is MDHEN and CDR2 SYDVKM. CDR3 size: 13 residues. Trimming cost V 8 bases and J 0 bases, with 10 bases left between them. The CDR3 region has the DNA TGTGCCAGCTGGACAGCCATGAACACTGAAGCTTTCTTT. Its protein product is CASWTAMNTEAFF.

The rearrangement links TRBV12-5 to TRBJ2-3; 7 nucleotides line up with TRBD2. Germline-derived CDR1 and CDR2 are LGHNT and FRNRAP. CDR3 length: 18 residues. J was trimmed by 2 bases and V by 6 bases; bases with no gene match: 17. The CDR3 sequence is CASGLGLGAGRDTDTQYF. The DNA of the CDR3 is TGTGCTAGTGGCCTTGGTTTGGGAGCGGGGCGGGACACAGATACGCAGTATTTT.

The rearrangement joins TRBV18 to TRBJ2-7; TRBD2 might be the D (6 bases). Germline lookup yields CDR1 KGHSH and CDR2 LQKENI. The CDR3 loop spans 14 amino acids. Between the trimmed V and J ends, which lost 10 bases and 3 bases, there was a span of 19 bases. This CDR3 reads CATKVAAPYYEQYF. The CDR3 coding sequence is TGTGCCACCAAAGTAGCGGCACCTTACTACGAGCAGTACTTC.

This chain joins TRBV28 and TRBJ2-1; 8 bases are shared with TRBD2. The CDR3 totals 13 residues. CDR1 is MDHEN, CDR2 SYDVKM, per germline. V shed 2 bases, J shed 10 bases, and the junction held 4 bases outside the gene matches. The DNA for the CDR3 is TGTGCCAGCAGTTTACCAGGACTAGCAGAGCAGTTCTTC. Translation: CASSLPGLAEQFF.

The chain's CDR3 is CASSPQGTYEQYF. The DNA of the CDR3 is TGTGCCAGCTCACCCCAGGGAACCTACGAGCAGTACTTC. V is TRBV18 and J is TRBJ2-7, with D maybe TRBD1 (5 bases). Germline CDR1 and CDR2: KGHSH and LQKENI. The V end was cut by 3 bases, the J end by 2 bases, with 8 bases between. The CDR3 length is 13 residues.

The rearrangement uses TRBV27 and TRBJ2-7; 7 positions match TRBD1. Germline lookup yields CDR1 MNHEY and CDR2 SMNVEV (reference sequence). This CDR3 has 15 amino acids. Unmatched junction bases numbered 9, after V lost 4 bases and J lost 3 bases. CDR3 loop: CASSSSSTGIYEQYF. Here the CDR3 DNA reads TGTGCCAGCAGTTCATCATCGACAGGGATCTACGAGCAGTACTTC.

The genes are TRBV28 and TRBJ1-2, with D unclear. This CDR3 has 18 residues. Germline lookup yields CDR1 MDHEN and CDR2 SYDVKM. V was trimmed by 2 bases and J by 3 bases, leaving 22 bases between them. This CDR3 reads CASSLDSWAGQRDYGYTF. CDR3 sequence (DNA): TGTGCCAGCAGTTTAGATAGTTGGGCAGGCCAGCGGGACTATGGCTACACCTTC.

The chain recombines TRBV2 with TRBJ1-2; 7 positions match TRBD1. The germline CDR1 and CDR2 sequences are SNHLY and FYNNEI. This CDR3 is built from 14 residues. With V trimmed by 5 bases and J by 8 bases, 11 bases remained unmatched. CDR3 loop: CASSSDRANGGYTF. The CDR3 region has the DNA TGTGCCAGCAGTTCCGACAGGGCTAATGGAGGCTACACCTTC.

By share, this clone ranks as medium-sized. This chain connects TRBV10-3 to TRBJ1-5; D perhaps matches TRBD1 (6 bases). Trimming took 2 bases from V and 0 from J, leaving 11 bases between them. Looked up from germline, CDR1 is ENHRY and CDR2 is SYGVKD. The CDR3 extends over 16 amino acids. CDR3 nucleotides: TGTGCCATCAGTGAGATCGGACAGTCTAGCAATCAGCCCCAGCATTTT. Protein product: CAISEIGQSSNQPQHF.

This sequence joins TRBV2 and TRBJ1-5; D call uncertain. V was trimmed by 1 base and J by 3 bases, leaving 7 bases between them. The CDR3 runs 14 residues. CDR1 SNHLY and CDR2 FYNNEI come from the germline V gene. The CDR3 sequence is CASSEGTDNQPQHF. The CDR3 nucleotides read TGTGCCAGCAGTGAAGGTACAGACAATCAGCCCCAGCATTTT.

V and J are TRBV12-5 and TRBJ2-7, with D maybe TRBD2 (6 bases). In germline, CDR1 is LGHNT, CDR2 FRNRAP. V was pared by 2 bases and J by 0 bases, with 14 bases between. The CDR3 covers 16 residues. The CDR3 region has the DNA TGTGCTAGTGGTTTGTGGGGAGGCCGGAGCTCCTACGAGCAGTACTTC. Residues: CASGLWGGRSSYEQYF. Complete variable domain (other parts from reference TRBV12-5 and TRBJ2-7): DARVTQTPRHKVTEMGQEVTMRCQPILGHNTVFWYRQTMMQGLELLAYFRNRAPLDDSGMPKDRFSAEMPDATLATLKIQPSEPRDSAVYFCASGLWGGRSSYEQYFGPGTRLTVT.

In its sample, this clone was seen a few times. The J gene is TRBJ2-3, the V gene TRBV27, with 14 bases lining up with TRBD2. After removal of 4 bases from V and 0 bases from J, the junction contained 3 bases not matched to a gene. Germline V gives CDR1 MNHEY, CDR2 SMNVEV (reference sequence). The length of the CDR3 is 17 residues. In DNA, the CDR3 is TGTGCCAGCAGTTCCGGGACTAGCGGGGGAAGCACAGATACGCAGTATTTT. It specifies CASSSGTSGGSTDTQYF.

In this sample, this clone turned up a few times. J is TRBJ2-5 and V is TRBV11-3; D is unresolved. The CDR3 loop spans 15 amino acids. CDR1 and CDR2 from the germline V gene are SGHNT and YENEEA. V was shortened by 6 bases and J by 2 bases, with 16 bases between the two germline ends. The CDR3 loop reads CASRHTLVLQETQYF. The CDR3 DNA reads TGTGCCAGCAGGCACACCCTTGTCCTGCAAGAGACCCAGTACTTC. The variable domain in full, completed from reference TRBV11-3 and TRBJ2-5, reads EAGVVQSPRYKIIEKKQPVAFWCNPISGHNTLYWYLQNLGQGPELLIRYENEEAVDDSQLPKDRFSAERLKGVDSTLKIQPAELGDSAVYLCASRHTLVLQETQYFGPGTRLLVL.

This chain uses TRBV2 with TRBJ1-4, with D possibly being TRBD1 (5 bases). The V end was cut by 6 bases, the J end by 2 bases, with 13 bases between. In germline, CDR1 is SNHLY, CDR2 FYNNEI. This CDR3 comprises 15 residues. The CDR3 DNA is TGTGCCAGCAGAGTTAGACAGAATACTAATGAAAAACTGTTTTTT. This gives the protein CASRVRQNTNEKLFF. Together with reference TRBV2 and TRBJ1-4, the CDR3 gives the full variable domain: EPEVTQTPSHQVTQMGQEVILRCVPISNHLYFYWYRQILGQKVEFLVSFYNNEISEKSEIFDDQFSVERPDGSNFTLKIRSTKLEDSAMYFCASRVRQNTNEKLFFGSGTQLSVL.

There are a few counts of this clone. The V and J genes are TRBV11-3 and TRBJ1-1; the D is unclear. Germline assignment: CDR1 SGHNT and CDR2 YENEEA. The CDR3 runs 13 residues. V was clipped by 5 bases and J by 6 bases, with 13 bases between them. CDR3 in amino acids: CASSPSVRAEAFF. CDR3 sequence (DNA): TGTGCCAGCAGCCCATCGGTCCGGGCTGAAGCTTTCTTT. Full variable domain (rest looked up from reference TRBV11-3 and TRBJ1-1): EAGVVQSPRYKIIEKKQPVAFWCNPISGHNTLYWYLQNLGQGPELLIRYENEEAVDDSQLPKDRFSAERLKGVDSTLKIQPAELGDSAVYLCASSPSVRAEAFFGQGTRLTVV.

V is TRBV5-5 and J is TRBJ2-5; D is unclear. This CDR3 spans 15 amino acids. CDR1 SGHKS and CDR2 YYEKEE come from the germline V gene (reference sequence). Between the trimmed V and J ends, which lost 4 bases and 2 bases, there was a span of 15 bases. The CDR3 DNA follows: TGTGCCAGCAGCCCCGCTCCGAGGAGACAAGAGACCCAGTACTTC. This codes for CASSPAPRRQETQYF.

CDR3 protein: CASSATRGPTEAFF. Written as DNA, the CDR3 is TGCGCCAGCAGTGCGACCAGAGGCCCCACTGAAGCTTTCTTT. The chain links TRBV10-1 to TRBJ1-1; no clear D. Trimming took 4 bases from V and 4 from J, leaving 13 bases between them. Germline V gives CDR1 WNHNN, CDR2 SYGVQD (reference sequence). The CDR3 is 14 amino acids.

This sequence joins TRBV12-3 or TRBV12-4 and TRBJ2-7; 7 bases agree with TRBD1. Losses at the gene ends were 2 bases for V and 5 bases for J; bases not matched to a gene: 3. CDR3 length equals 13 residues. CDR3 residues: CASSLLQGNEQYF. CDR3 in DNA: TGTGCCAGCAGTTTATTACAGGGGAACGAGCAGTACTTC.

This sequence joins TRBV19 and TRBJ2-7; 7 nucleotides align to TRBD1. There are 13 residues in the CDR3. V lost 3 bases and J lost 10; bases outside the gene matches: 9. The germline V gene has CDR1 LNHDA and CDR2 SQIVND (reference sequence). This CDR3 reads CASSIPATGVQYF. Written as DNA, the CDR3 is TGTGCCAGTAGTATTCCAGCAACAGGGGTCCAGTACTTC.

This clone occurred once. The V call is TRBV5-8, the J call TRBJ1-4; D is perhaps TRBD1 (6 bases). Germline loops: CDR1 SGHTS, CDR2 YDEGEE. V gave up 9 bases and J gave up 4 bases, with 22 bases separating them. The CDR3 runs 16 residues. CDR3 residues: CATPAVRGVGNEKLFF. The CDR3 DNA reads TGTGCCACCCCGGCGGTCAGGGGAGTGGGTAATGAAAAACTGTTTTTT. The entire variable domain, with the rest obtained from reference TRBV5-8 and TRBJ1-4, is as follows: EAGVTQSPTHLIKTRGQQATLRCSPISGHTSVYWYQQALGLGLQFLLWYDEGEERNRGNFPPRFSGRQFPNYSSELNVNALELEDSALYLCATPAVRGVGNEKLFFGSGTQLSVL.

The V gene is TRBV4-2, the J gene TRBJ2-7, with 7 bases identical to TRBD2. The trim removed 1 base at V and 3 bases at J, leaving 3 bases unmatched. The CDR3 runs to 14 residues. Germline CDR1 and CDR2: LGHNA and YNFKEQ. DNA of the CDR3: TGTGCCAGCAGCCAAGTGGGGGAGGGCTACGAGCAGTACTTC. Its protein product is CASSQVGEGYEQYF.

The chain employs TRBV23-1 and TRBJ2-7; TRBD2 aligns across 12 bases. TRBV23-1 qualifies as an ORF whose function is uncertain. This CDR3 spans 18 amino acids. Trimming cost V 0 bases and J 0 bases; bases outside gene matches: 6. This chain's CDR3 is CASSQSMKTSGGSYEQYF. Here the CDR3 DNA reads TGCGCCAGCAGTCAATCAATGAAGACTAGCGGGGGCTCCTACGAGCAGTACTTC.

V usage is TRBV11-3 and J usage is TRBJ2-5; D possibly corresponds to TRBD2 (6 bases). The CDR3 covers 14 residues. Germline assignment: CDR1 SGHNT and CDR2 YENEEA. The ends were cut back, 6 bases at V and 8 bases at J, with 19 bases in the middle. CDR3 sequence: CASSFLRDSKTQYF. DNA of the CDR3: TGTGCCAGCAGTTTTCTCCGGGACTCTAAAACCCAGTACTTC. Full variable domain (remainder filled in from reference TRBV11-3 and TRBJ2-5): EAGVVQSPRYKIIEKKQPVAFWCNPISGHNTLYWYLQNLGQGPELLIRYENEEAVDDSQLPKDRFSAERLKGVDSTLKIQPAELGDSAVYLCASSFLRDSKTQYFGPGTRLLVL.

The CDR3 reads CASSPLAGGPGSQETQYF. DNA of the CDR3: TGTGCCAGCAGCCCCCTAGCGGGAGGACCGGGATCACAAGAGACCCAGTACTTC. The rearrangement links TRBV5-4 to TRBJ2-5; TRBD2 matches 11 bases. The CDR3 spans 18 residues. V was pared by 4 bases and J by 2 bases, with 13 bases of the junction left unmatched. From germline, CDR1 is SGHNT and CDR2 YYREEE (reference sequence). Full variable domain (missing parts from reference TRBV5-4 and TRBJ2-5): ETGVTQSPTHLIKTRGQQVTLRCSSQSGHNTVSWYQQALGQGPQFIFQYYREEENGRGNFPPRFSGLQFPNYSSELNVNALELDDSALYLCASSPLAGGPGSQETQYFGPGTRLLVL.

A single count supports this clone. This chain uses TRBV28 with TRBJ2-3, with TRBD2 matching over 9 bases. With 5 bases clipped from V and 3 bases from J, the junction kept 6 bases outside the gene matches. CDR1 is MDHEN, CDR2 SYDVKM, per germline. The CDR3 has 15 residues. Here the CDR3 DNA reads TGTGCCAGCAGTCCGCTAGCGGGGCAAACAGATACGCAGTATTTT. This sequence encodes CASSPLAGQTDTQYF.

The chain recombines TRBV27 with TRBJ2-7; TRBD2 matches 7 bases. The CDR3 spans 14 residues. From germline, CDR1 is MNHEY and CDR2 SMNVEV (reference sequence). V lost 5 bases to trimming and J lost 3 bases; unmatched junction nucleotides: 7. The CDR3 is CASSPGLDVYEQYF. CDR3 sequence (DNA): TGTGCCAGCAGTCCCGGACTAGATGTCTACGAGCAGTACTTC.

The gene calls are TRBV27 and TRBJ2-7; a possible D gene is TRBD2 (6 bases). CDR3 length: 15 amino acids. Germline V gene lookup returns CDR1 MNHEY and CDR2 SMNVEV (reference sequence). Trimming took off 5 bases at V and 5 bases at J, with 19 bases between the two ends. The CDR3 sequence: CASSPQQEGRHEQYF. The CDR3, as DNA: TGTGCCAGCAGTCCCCAGCAGGAGGGCCGGCACGAGCAGTACTTC.

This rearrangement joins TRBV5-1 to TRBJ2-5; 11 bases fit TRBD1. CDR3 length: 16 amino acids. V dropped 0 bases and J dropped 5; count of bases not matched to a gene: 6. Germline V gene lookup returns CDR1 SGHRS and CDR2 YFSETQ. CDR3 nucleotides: TGCGCCAGCAGCTTGGGTGGACAGGGGGCCGGTGAGACCCAGTACTTC. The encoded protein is CASSLGGQGAGETQYF.

The CDR3 DNA reads TGTGCCAGCAGAAAATACGGGACAGGGAATGAAAAACTGTTTTTT. This translates into CASRKYGTGNEKLFF. The rearrangement uses TRBV13 and TRBJ1-4; 9 bases align to TRBD1. CDR3 size: 15 residues. Germline trimming cut 6 bases from V and 5 bases from J; bases unmatched to any gene: 7. Per germline, CDR1 PRHDT and CDR2 FYEKMQ (reference sequence).

DNA of the CDR3: TGTGCCAGCAGCCCCGGGACTAGCGGGGAGCAGTACTTC. The encoded protein is CASSPGTSGEQYF. This sequence joins TRBV5-6 and TRBJ2-7; 12 positions match TRBD2. J was trimmed by 7 bases and V by 4 bases; bases with no gene match: 3. There are 13 residues in the CDR3. Germline-derived CDR1 and CDR2 are SGHDT and YYEEEE.

The CDR3 bases are TGTGCCAGCAGCCCTACCCCGGATTATGCGGGGTCGGGCTACACCTTC. Translated: CASSPTPDYAGSGYTF. J is TRBJ1-2 and V is TRBV3-1 (or the pseudogene TRBV3-2); D is uncertain. This CDR3 is 16 amino acids long. The germline V gene has CDR1 LGHDT and CDR2 YNNKEL (reference sequence). Trimming removed 4 bases at V and 8 bases at J, with 23 bases between.